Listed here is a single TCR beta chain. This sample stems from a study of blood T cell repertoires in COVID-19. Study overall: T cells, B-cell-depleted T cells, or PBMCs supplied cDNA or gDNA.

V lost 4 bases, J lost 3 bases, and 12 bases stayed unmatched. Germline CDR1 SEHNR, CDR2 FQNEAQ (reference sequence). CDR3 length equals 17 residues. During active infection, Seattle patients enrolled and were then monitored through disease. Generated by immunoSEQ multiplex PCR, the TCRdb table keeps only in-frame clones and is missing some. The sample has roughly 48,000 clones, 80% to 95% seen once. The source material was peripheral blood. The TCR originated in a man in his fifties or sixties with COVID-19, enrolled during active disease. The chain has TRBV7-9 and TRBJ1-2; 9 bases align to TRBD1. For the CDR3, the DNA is TGTGCCAGCAGCTCGAAAAAAGGACAGGGGCACGACTATGGCTACACCTTC. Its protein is CASSSKKGQGHDYGYTF.